This passage covers 24 T cell receptor beta chains from one sample sequenced in a study of blood T cell repertoires in COVID-19. Data came from immunoSEQ multiplex PCR; TCRdb stores just in-frame clones and leaves some out. The sample lists tens of thousands of clones, over 80% occurring once. The sample comprised peripheral blood. Receptor source: a man aged 50-59 years with acute or convalescent COVID-19.

The chain is built from TRBV7-2 and TRBJ2-7; TRBD2 is a possible D gene (7 bases). The V gene lost 3 bases and the J gene lost 0 bases, with 12 bases spanning the gap. There are 15 residues in the CDR3. Germline V lookup: CDR1 SGHTA, CDR2 FQGNSA. The chain's CDR3 is CASSFRAGHSYEQYF. The CDR3 nucleotides read TGTGCCAGCAGCTTTAGAGCGGGACACTCCTACGAGCAGTACTTC.

This clone showed up just once. The chain is built from TRBV18 and TRBJ1-1; 10 bases match TRBD1. Trimming took 4 bases from V and 3 from J; bases not matched to a gene: 8. Germline V gene data show CDR1 as KGHSH and CDR2 as LQKENI. The CDR3 consists of 16 residues. Here the CDR3 DNA reads TGTGCCAGCTCACTCGACAGGGGGCGGGTGGACACTGAAGCTTTCTTT. This codes for CASSLDRGRVDTEAFF.

This chain connects TRBV7-2 to TRBJ1-1; possibly TRBD1 for D (6 bases). This CDR3 is 15 amino acids long. In germline, CDR1 is SGHTA, CDR2 FQGNSA. The germline V and J ends were trimmed by 5 bases and 5 bases, with 18 bases remaining between them. For the CDR3, the DNA is TGTGCCAGCAGCGGGGGGGCAGGGTTGTCTACTGAAGCTTTCTTT. Its translation is CASSGGAGLSTEAFF.

The chain recombines TRBV3-1 (or the pseudogene TRBV3-2) with TRBJ1-5; D is uncertain. The CDR3 length is 12 residues. Germline V CDR1 and CDR2: LGHDT, YNNKEL (reference sequence). Trimming left V 1 base short and J 6 bases short, with 4 bases between. CDR3 loop: CASSQGGQPQHF. CDR3 in DNA: TGTGCCAGCAGCCAAGGAGGTCAGCCCCAGCATTTT.

This sequence joins TRBV4-1 and TRBJ1-2; the match to TRBD1 covers 9 bases. Unmatched junction bases numbered 6, after V lost 4 bases and J lost 6 bases. Germline CDR1 reads MGHRA; CDR2 reads YSYEKL. The CDR3 runs 14 residues. The CDR3, as DNA: TGCGCCAGCAGCCCCCGGACAGGGGACGATGGCTACACCTTC. Translated, it gives CASSPRTGDDGYTF.

V is TRBV7-9 and J is TRBJ1-2; 10 nucleotides agree with TRBD1. The CDR3 is 15 amino acids. Germline V lookup: CDR1 SEHNR, CDR2 FQNEAQ (reference sequence). V lost 4 bases, J lost 4 bases, and 6 bases stayed unmatched. This chain's CDR3 is CASSSTGGAGYGYTF. In nucleotides, the CDR3 is TGTGCCAGCAGCTCGACAGGGGGCGCAGGCTATGGCTACACCTTC.

V gene TRBV19 combines with J gene TRBJ1-1; no clear D. The CDR3 totals 17 residues. V was clipped by 5 bases and J by 2 bases, with 21 bases between them. Looked up from germline, CDR1 is LNHDA and CDR2 is SQIVND (reference sequence). The CDR3 DNA sequence: TGTGCCAGTAGTTCCTCCGGAGGGTCTAATGCAAACACTGAAGCTTTCTTT. Its protein product is CASSSSGGSNANTEAFF.

The V and J genes are TRBV5-1 and TRBJ1-2; TRBD1 matches 7 bases. CDR3 length equals 17 residues. V dropped 4 bases and J dropped 8; count of bases not matched to a gene: 20. CDR1 SGHRS and CDR2 YFSETQ come from the germline V gene. The CDR3 here is CASSQGQLPPNIEGYTF. The CDR3 DNA reads as TGCGCCAGCAGCCAGGGACAGCTCCCACCCAATATCGAGGGCTACACCTTC.

V is TRBV5-1 and J is TRBJ2-7, with D unresolved. The CDR3 spans 12 residues. Germline V lookup: CDR1 SGHRS, CDR2 YFSETQ. V was pared by 0 bases and J by 6 bases, with 7 bases between. The DNA of the CDR3 is TGCGCCAGCAGCTTGGGGTCGGGCGAGCAGTACTTC. As protein: CASSLGSGEQYF.

The table lists this clone with a count of one. The chain couples TRBV6-1 to TRBJ1-1, with D hard to call. CDR3 length: 12 residues. The V and J ends lost 6 bases and 11 bases respectively, with 16 bases between them. The germline V gene has CDR1 MNHNS and CDR2 SASEGT. The CDR3 DNA is TGTGCCAGCAGCGCGGAAGGCCAAGACGCTTTCTTT. Amino acids: CASSAEGQDAFF.

The chain couples TRBV5-1 to TRBJ2-7, with a tentative D call TRBD2 (5 bases). Trimming stripped 4 bases from V and 3 bases from J, with 8 bases between. Germline CDR1 is SGHRS and CDR2 is YFSETQ. The CDR3 loop spans 12 amino acids. CDR3 sequence: CASSTGFYEQYF. CDR3 DNA: TGCGCCAGCAGCACGGGGTTCTACGAGCAGTACTTC.

This chain joins TRBV7-2 and TRBJ2-3; D is undetermined. Trimming cost V 4 bases and J 1 base, with 9 bases left between them. Germline V gene sequence: CDR1 SGHTA, CDR2 FQGNSA. CDR3 size: 14 residues. In DNA, the CDR3 is TGTGCCAGCAGCTCCCCCGCAGGCACAGATACGCAGTATTTT. This codes for CASSSPAGTDTQYF. Complete variable domain (other parts from reference TRBV7-2 and TRBJ2-3): GAGVSQSPSNKVTEKGKDVELRCDPISGHTALYWYRQSLGQGLEFLIYFQGNSAPDKSGLPSDRFSAERTGGSVSTLTIQRTQQEDSAVYLCASSSPAGTDTQYFGPGTRLTVL.

The rearrangement uses TRBV11-2 and TRBJ1-2; D unclear. Trimming stripped 5 bases from V and 2 bases from J, with 12 bases between. CDR3 length: 14 residues. Germline values: CDR1 SGHAT, CDR2 FQNNGV. CDR3 sequence reads: CASSPREFNYGYTF. As DNA, the CDR3 is TGTGCCAGCAGCCCGAGGGAGTTCAACTATGGCTACACCTTC.

The rearrangement links TRBV30 to TRBJ2-1, with 10 bases matching TRBD2. Germline values: CDR1 GTSNPN, CDR2 SVGIG (reference sequence). The CDR3 has 15 amino acids. V shed 1 base and J 2 bases; nucleotides not matched to a gene: 2. DNA of the CDR3: TGTGCCTGGAGTGGAGCGGGGGGGCCCTACAATGAGCAGTTCTTC. This gives the protein CAWSGAGGPYNEQFF.

The DNA for the CDR3 is TGTGCTAGTGGTCGGGGGACTAGCGGGAGCTCAGATACGCAGTATTTT. Translated: CASGRGTSGSSDTQYF. This chain links TRBV12-5 with TRBJ2-3; 14 bases are shared with TRBD2. Germline loops: CDR1 LGHNT, CDR2 FRNRAP. There are 16 residues in the CDR3. V was clipped by 5 bases and J by 4 bases; unmatched bases: 5.

V is TRBV10-3 and J is TRBJ2-1; the match to TRBD1 covers 8 bases. Germline values: CDR1 ENHRY, CDR2 SYGVKD. J was trimmed by 0 bases and V by 8 bases; bases with no gene match: 15. The CDR3 consists of 18 residues. The CDR3 bases are TGTGCCATCGGGGGATCAGGAGGACAGGGCGGCTCCTACAATGAGCAGTTCTTC. It encodes CAIGGSGGQGGSYNEQFF.

The chain couples TRBV5-1 to TRBJ2-3; possibly TRBD2 for D (5 bases). Germline CDR1 is SGHRS and CDR2 is YFSETQ. Trimming took 0 bases from V and 2 from J, leaving 10 bases between them. The CDR3 runs 15 residues. In DNA, the CDR3 is TGCGCCAGCAGCTTGGCCGGGGTATCCACAGATACGCAGTATTTT. Translation: CASSLAGVSTDTQYF.

The chain carries TRBV5-1 and TRBJ2-3; TRBD2 matches at 7 bases. Germline CDR1 is SGHRS and CDR2 is YFSETQ. The junction had 5 bases not matched to a gene; V was cut back by 0 bases and J by 1 base. The CDR3 contains 16 residues. The CDR3 is CASSLGGLAGTDTQYF. Written as DNA, the CDR3 is TGCGCCAGCAGCTTGGGAGGCCTAGCGGGCACAGATACGCAGTATTTT.

The V call is TRBV7-3, the J call TRBJ2-6; D gene unclear. The CDR3 totals 14 residues. V shed 2 bases and J shed 1 base, with 3 bases lying between them. Looked up from germline, CDR1 is SGHTA and CDR2 is FQGTGA. CDR3 sequence: CASSLSSGANVLTF. The CDR3 DNA follows: TGTGCCAGCAGCTTATCGTCTGGGGCCAACGTCCTGACTTTC.

The chain is built from TRBV4-3 and TRBJ1-2; TRBD1 matches at 7 bases. The CDR3 is made up of 16 amino acids. V lost 0 bases, J lost 8 bases, and 12 bases stayed unmatched. Germline V gene data show CDR1 as LGHNA and CDR2 as YSLEER. In DNA form, the CDR3 reads TGCGCCAGCAGCCAAGATACGGGACAGCAGGTCGCGGGCTACACCTTC. Its protein is CASSQDTGQQVAGYTF.

The CDR3 bases are TGTGCCAGCAGTATGAGCCGTTATGGCTACACCTTC. This translates into CASSMSRYGYTF. The chain employs TRBV28 and TRBJ1-2; the D is unclear. Germline lookup yields CDR1 MDHEN and CDR2 SYDVKM. Trimming stripped 5 bases from V and 5 bases from J, with 9 bases between. The CDR3 consists of 12 residues.

The chain has TRBV4-1 and TRBJ1-5; 8 bases line up with TRBD1. After removal of 2 bases from V and 0 bases from J, the junction contained 6 bases not matched to a gene. The V gene's germline CDR1 is MGHRA and CDR2 YSYEKL. CDR3 size: 17 residues. The CDR3 is CASSQLGQETSNQPQHF. As DNA, the CDR3 is TGCGCCAGCAGCCAATTGGGACAGGAGACTAGCAATCAGCCCCAGCATTTT.

CDR3 bases: TGTGCCAGCCGGCAATGGACAGAGGGCACAAGTGAAAAACTGTTTTTT. Protein sequence: CASRQWTEGTSEKLFF. The chain joins TRBV19 to TRBJ1-4, with D possibly being TRBD1 (6 bases). V lost 9 bases and J lost 7, with 24 bases in between. Germline values: CDR1 LNHDA, CDR2 SQIVND (reference sequence). CDR3 length equals 16 residues. The complete variable domain, with remaining parts taken from reference TRBV19 and TRBJ1-4, reads DGGITQSPKYLFRKEGQNVTLSCEQNLNHDAMYWYRQDPGQGLRLIYYSQIVNDFQKGDIAEGYSVSREKKESFPLTVTSAQKNPTAFYLCASRQWTEGTSEKLFFGSGTQLSVL.

The rearrangement links TRBV12-3 or TRBV12-4 to TRBJ1-1; 7 bases match TRBD1. V dropped 5 bases and J dropped 7; count of bases not matched to a gene: 7. This CDR3 is 13 amino acids long. CDR3 DNA sequence: TGTGCCAGCAGTATACAGGGGTGGGATGAAGCTTTCTTT. Translation: CASSIQGWDEAFF.